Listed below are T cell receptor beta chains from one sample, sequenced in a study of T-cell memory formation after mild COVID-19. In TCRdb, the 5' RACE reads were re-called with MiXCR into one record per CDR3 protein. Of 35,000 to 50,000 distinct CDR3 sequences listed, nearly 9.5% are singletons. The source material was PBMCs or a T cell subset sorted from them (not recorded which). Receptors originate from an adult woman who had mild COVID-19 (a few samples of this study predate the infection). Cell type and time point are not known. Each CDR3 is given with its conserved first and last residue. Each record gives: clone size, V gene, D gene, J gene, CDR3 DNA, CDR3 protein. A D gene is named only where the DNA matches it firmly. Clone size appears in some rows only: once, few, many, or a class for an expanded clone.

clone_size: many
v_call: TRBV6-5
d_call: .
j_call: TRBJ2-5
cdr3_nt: TGTGCCAGCAGTTACTCTACGGGGGAGACCCAGTACTTC
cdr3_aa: CASSYSTGETQYF

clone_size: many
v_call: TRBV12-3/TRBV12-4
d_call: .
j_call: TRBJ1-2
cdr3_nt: TGTGCCAGCAGTTTAGAAGGGTATGGCTACACCTTC
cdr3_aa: CASSLEGYGYTF

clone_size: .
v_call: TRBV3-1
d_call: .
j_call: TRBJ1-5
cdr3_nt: TGTGCCAGCAGCCATATGGGTCAGCCCCAGCATTTT
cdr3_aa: CASSHMGQPQHF

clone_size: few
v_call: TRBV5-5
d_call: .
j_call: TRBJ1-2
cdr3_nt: TGTGCCAGCACCTTAGACTTAAACTATGGCTACACCTTC
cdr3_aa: CASTLDLNYGYTF

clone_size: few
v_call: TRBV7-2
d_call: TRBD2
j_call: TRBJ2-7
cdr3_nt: TGTGCCAGCAGCTTAGGGTCCGGGACTATCTACGAGCAGTACTTC
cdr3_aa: CASSLGSGTIYEQYF

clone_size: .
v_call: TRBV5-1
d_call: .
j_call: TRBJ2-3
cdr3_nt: TGCGCCAGCAGCTTGCAGGGGCCCACAGATACGCAGTATTTT
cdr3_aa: CASSLQGPTDTQYF

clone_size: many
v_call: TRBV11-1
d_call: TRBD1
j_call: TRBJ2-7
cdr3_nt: TGTGCCAGCGTGCCTGGGGGGACAGGGTCGTCCTACGAGCAGTACTTC
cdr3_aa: CASVPGGTGSSYEQYF

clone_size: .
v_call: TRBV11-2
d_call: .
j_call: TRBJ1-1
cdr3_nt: TGTGCCAGCAGCGGTCATACAGGATTGAACACTGAAGCTTTCTTT
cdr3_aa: CASSGHTGLNTEAFF

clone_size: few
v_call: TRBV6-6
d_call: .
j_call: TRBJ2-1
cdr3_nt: TGTGCCAGCAGTTACGAGACGGGCCTCCGGGGCAATGAGCAGTTCTTC
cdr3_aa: CASSYETGLRGNEQFF

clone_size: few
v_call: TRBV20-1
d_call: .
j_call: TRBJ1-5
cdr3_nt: TGCAGTGCTAGGGGCCTAGGGGGCAATCAGCCCCAGCATTTT
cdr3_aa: CSARGLGGNQPQHF

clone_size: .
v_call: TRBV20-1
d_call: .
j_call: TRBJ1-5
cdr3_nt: TGCAGTGCTGGTTACGACGGGTATAGCAATCAGCCCCAGCATTTT
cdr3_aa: CSAGYDGYSNQPQHF

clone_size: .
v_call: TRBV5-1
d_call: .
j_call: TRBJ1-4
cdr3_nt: TGCGCCAGCACCAGAGGGGGGTTAAGGATCCAAGAAAAACTGTTTTTT
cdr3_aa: CASTRGGLRIQEKLFF

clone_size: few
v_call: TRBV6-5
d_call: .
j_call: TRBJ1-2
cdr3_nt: TGTGCCAGCAGTTACTCTATTGCCAGGGTGGGAGCGTTGGGCTACACCTTC
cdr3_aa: CASSYSIARVGALGYTF

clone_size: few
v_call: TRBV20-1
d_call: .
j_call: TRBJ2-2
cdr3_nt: TGCAGTGCTAGGGGTATTGGGGGCAAAGCCGGGGAGCTGTTTTTT
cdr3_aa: CSARGIGGKAGELFF

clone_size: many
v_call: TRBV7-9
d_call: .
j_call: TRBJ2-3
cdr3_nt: TGTGCCAGCAGCTTAAGGAGGTCGCCAGATACGCAGTATTTT
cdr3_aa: CASSLRRSPDTQYF

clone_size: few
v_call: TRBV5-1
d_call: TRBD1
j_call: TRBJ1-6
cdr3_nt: TGCGCCAGCAGATTGGACAGGGGGTTTTCACCCCTCCACTTT
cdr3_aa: CASRLDRGFSPLHF

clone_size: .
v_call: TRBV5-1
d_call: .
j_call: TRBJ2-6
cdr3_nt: TGCGCCAGCAGCTTGGGCGGTCCCTCTGGGGCCAACGTCCTGACTTTC
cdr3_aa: CASSLGGPSGANVLTF

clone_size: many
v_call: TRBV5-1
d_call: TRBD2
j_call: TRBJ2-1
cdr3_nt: TGCGCCAGCAGCTTTGGAGCGGGACTATACAATGAGCAGTTCTTC
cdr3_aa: CASSFGAGLYNEQFF

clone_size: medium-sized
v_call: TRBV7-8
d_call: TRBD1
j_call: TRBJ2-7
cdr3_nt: TGTGCCAGCAGCTATTTGACAGGGACATCCTACGAGCAGTACTTC
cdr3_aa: CASSYLTGTSYEQYF